Listed here are 3 T cell receptor beta chains from one sample, sequenced in a study of blood T cell repertoires in COVID-19. Repertoires were generated with immunoSEQ multiplex PCR, while TCRdb's copy carries only in-frame clones and drops some. There are about 160,000 clones in the sample; approximately 84% occur only once, and 5.6% lies in the top ten. The sample consisted of PBMCs or T cells enriched from blood (not recorded which). The receptor set was obtained from a woman aged 40 to 50 with acute COVID-19.

This chain links TRBV28 with TRBJ2-7; possibly TRBD2 for D (6 bases). V was cut by 4 bases and J by 2 bases, with 12 bases left in between. The length of the CDR3 is 14 residues. The germline V gene has CDR1 MDHEN and CDR2 SYDVKM. The CDR3 loop reads CASSSRETPYEQYF. CDR3 sequence (DNA): TGTGCCAGCAGTTCCCGGGAGACCCCCTACGAGCAGTACTTC. The whole variable domain, remainder taken from reference TRBV28 and TRBJ2-7, is DVKVTQSSRYLVKRTGEKVFLECVQDMDHENMFWYRQDPGLGLRLIYFSYDVKMKEKGDIPEGYSVSREKKERFSLILESASTNQTSMYLCASSSRETPYEQYFGPGTRLTVT.

The J gene is TRBJ2-2, the V gene TRBV7-3, with D perhaps TRBD2 (6 bases). Germline assignment: CDR1 SGHTA and CDR2 FQGTGA. The V gene lost 4 bases and the J gene lost 4 bases, with 13 bases spanning the gap. This CDR3 is built from 15 residues. The CDR3 loop is CASSWKRRATGELFF. The CDR3, as DNA: TGTGCCAGCAGCTGGAAGCGGAGGGCCACCGGGGAGCTGTTTTTT.

This clone was detected only a few times. The CDR3 reads CASSFTRGYSYGYTF. The CDR3 DNA follows: TGTGCCAGCAGCTTCACTCGGGGGTATAGCTATGGCTACACCTTC. This chain uses TRBV5-5 with TRBJ1-2, with a possible D match to TRBD1 (5 bases). Trimming removed 2 bases at V and 4 bases at J, with 15 bases between. The germline V gene encodes CDR1 SGHKS and CDR2 YYEKEE (reference sequence). CDR3 size: 15 residues. The full variable domain, completed using reference TRBV5-5 and TRBJ1-2, is DAGVTQSPTHLIKTRGQQVTLRCSPISGHKSVSWYQQVLGQGPQFIFQYYEKEERGRGNFPDRFSARQFPNYSSELNVNALLLGDSALYLCASSFTRGYSYGYTFGSGTRLTVV.